This entry is about one T cell receptor (beta chain). Its antigen is still unknown. Germline V gene lookup returns CDR1 SGHRS and CDR2 YFSETQ. Trimming pared 8 bases from V and 1 base from J, leaving 15 bases between. This CDR3 has 14 amino acids. Three rounds of nested PCR, following a modified ARM-PCR protocol, produced the TCRbeta library. Each CDR3 protein is one row after TCRdb ran MiXCR on the multiplex PCR reads. This sample has 90,000 to 110,000 distinct CDR3 sequences, with roughly 73% found just once. The data derive from a study of tumor and adjacent non-tumor tissue in lung cancer. Overall study context: Aged roughly 31 to 80 years, patients included approximately 11 men and 4 or 5 women with stage I to III disease. Study-level findings and limits: TCR diversity was significantly greater in tumor than normal lung tissue. In normal lung, the top 100 clones were significantly more dominant than in tumor.

No cell sorting was done before RNA was extracted from the tissue. Chemotherapy-naive patients with new lung cancer underwent thoracic surgery in China, August–November 2014. The sequenced material came from lung tumor tissue. This sequence was found in a woman aged 55-69 years with non-small cell lung cancer. The V and J genes are TRBV5-1 and TRBJ1-1, with D possibly being TRBD1 (6 bases). The CDR3 nucleotides read TGCGCCAGTAGCCAACAGGGATGGAACACTGAAGCTTTCTTT. Protein product: CASSQQGWNTEAFF.